These 12 T cell receptor beta chains originate from one sample sequenced in a study of shared clonotypes between healthy human individuals. CD45RO-negative, CCR7-selected cells formed the naive CD8 fraction, which excluded terminally differentiated effector memory CD45RA+ cells. Sequencing was performed with immunoSEQ multiplex PCR; in TCRdb, only in-frame clones are kept and a portion is missing. Among some 1,900,000 clones listed, just under 95% were seen once. The sequencing input was naive CD8+ T cells sorted from blood. These receptors were taken from a young man in good health.

This clone came up once. The gene calls are TRBV11-2 and TRBJ2-3; 15 nucleotides match TRBD2. This CDR3 comprises 19 residues. Trimming cost V 2 bases and J 5 bases; bases outside gene matches: 11. Germline CDR1 SGHAT, CDR2 FQNNGV. Here the CDR3 reads CASSLLFTPGLAGGDTQYF. The CDR3 DNA reads TGTGCCAGCAGCTTATTATTCACGCCGGGACTAGCGGGAGGAGATACGCAGTATTTT.

This clone was observed a few times. The chain couples TRBV11-2 to TRBJ2-1; no reliable D call. Trimming stripped 4 bases from V and 5 bases from J, with 9 bases between. Germline V gives CDR1 SGHAT, CDR2 FQNNGV. This CDR3 spans 13 amino acids. DNA for the CDR3: TGTGCCAGCAGCTACGCGCTCGACAATGAGCAGTTCTTC. It yields the protein CASSYALDNEQFF.

The chain couples TRBV27 to TRBJ2-1, with D possibly being TRBD2 (7 bases). This CDR3 is 15 amino acids long. The germline CDR1 and CDR2 sequences are MNHEY and SMNVEV (reference sequence). V was pared by 5 bases and J by 0 bases, with 11 bases between. CDR3 residues: CASSGGGSSYNEQFF. In DNA form, the CDR3 reads TGTGCCAGCAGTGGGGGGGGCAGCTCCTACAATGAGCAGTTCTTC.

V is TRBV13 and J is TRBJ2-1; 7 bases are a match to TRBD2. The CDR3 length is 15 residues. The V gene end was trimmed by 4 bases and the J gene end by 5 bases; junction bases not matched to a gene: 8. Looked up from germline, CDR1 is PRHDT and CDR2 is FYEKMQ (reference sequence). The CDR3 coding sequence is TGTGCCAGCAGCTCGCCGGGACTAAGAAACAATGAGCAGTTCTTC. Amino acid sequence: CASSSPGLRNNEQFF.

This CDR3 reads CASSLGGRPGDQETQYF. CDR3 nucleotides: TGTGCCAGCAGCTTAGGCGGACGTCCCGGGGACCAAGAGACCCAGTACTTC. The chain couples TRBV13 to TRBJ2-5, with TRBD2 as a possible D gene (5 bases). CDR1 PRHDT and CDR2 FYEKMQ come from the germline V gene (reference sequence). Trimming shortened V by 0 bases and J by 0 bases, and 14 bases separated the two germline ends. The CDR3 totals 17 residues.

The chain links TRBV11-2 to TRBJ2-1; 9 bases line up with TRBD2. From germline, CDR1 is SGHAT and CDR2 FQNNGV. The J segment lost 5 bases and the V segment lost 5 bases, leaving 10 bases of the junction unmatched. This CDR3 is built from 16 residues. The CDR3 sequence: CASSRTAGGRDNEQFF. For the CDR3, the DNA is TGTGCCAGCAGCCGGACTGCGGGAGGGCGGGACAATGAGCAGTTCTTC.

This clone has just one count. The same CDR3 arises from other DNA sequences in this sample as well. The V gene is TRBV6-5, the J gene TRBJ1-4; 9 bases align to TRBD1. The CDR3 is made up of 15 amino acids. Per germline, CDR1 MNHEY and CDR2 SVGAGI. J gave up 7 bases and V 4 bases, and 7 bases lay outside the gene matches. In DNA form, the CDR3 reads TGTGCCAGCAGTTCCTGGACAGGGGAGGGTGAAAAACTGTTTTTT. It yields the protein CASSSWTGEGEKLFF.

The chain is built from TRBV28 and TRBJ2-5; 10 positions match TRBD2. Trimming cost V 2 bases and J 4 bases; bases outside gene matches: 4. The CDR3 length is 15 residues. CDR1 and CDR2 (germline): MDHEN, SYDVKM. The CDR3 reads CASSLTSGNLETQYF. The CDR3 nucleotides read TGTGCCAGCAGTTTAACTAGCGGGAACTTAGAGACCCAGTACTTC.

This chain connects TRBV5-1 to TRBJ1-1; perhaps TRBD1 as D (5 bases). Germline V gives CDR1 SGHRS, CDR2 YFSETQ. V was clipped by 4 bases and J by 0 bases, with 16 bases between them. CDR3 length: 16 amino acids. CDR3 DNA sequence: TGCGCCAGCAGCCCCCGGGACCTCGGGATGAACACTGAAGCTTTCTTT. This sequence encodes CASSPRDLGMNTEAFF.

CDR3 DNA: TGTGCCAGCAGCTCCCCGTATAGACAAGAGACCCAGTACTTC. It is translated as CASSSPYRQETQYF. The V and J genes are TRBV7-9 and TRBJ2-5; D remains ambiguous. Germline CDR1 is SEHNR and CDR2 is FQNEAQ (reference sequence). The CDR3 is 14 amino acids. Trimming removed 4 bases from V and 2 bases from J, with 11 bases in between.

This chain connects TRBV4-1 to TRBJ1-1, with a weak D call TRBD1 (5 bases). V dropped 0 bases and J dropped 4 bases, with 12 bases sitting between them. The germline V gene has CDR1 MGHRA and CDR2 YSYEKL. This CDR3 is 15 amino acids long. DNA of the CDR3: TGCGCCAGCAGCCAAGATTGGGGGGTGGCCACTGAAGCTTTCTTT. It translates to CASSQDWGVATEAFF.

This chain links TRBV6-5 with TRBJ1-2, with no clear D. The length of the CDR3 is 14 residues. Deletions cut 5 bases from V and 8 bases from J, with 18 bases between. From germline, CDR1 is MNHEY and CDR2 SVGAGI. The CDR3 region has the DNA TGTGCCAGCAGTCCCCTCCCCCGCGGAGAGGGCTACACCTTC. Translating gives CASSPLPRGEGYTF.